The present T cell receptor (beta chain) was sequenced within a study of OX40 agonist ivuxolimab in advanced cancers. For the study at large: Ivuxolimab, an agonistic anti-OX40 (CD134) antibody, was given to patients. Hepatocellular carcinoma, melanoma, renal cell or head and neck cancer affected the dose-escalation patients. Study-wide points: Normalized T-cell clonal expansion was also low in some nonresponders. The study found that CD8+ T cells averaged more expanded clones than CD4+.

The method was immunoSEQ multiplex PCR; TCRdb's version includes in-frame clones alone and lacks a portion of them. This table holds tens of thousands of clones, approximately 90% found once. Per germline, CDR1 MRHNA and CDR2 SNTAGT. This CDR3 is 15 amino acids long. V lost 0 bases, J lost 6 bases, and 11 bases lay in between. As concerns this clone: What it binds is unknown.

The sequencing here drew on CD4+ or CD8+ T cells sorted from blood, taken in a trial of the OX40 agonist ivuxolimab. The sequence was obtained from an adult with an advanced solid tumor such as melanoma, head and neck, liver or kidney cancer. The chain uses TRBV6-4 and TRBJ2-2; TRBD2 might be the D (6 bases). DNA of the CDR3: TGTGCCAGCAGTGACTCAGACGGGAGAGCCGGGGAGCTGTTTTTT. This codes for CASSDSDGRAGELFF.